This T cell receptor beta chain was found in a study of T cell changes during pregnancy in multiple sclerosis. J lost 6 bases, V lost 5 bases, and 4 bases had no gene match. This CDR3 region has 13 residues. Germline-derived CDR1 and CDR2 are SGHAT and FQNNGV. Some clones are missing from TCRdb's copy, which holds only in-frame ones; the method was immunoSEQ multiplex PCR. Altogether around 80,000 clones are present, about 91% being singletons, with the ten largest covering 1.4% to 1.5%. The receptor comes from a female donor with multiple sclerosis, enrolled in a pregnancy study. The chain couples TRBV11-2 to TRBJ2-1, with 7 bases aligning to TRBD1. The starting material was peripheral blood, obtained before pregnancy. CDR3 amino acids: CASSGDSSNEQFF. The CDR3 coding sequence is TGTGCCAGCAGCGGGGACAGTTCCAATGAGCAGTTCTTC.